These 29 T cell receptor beta chains were all obtained from the same sample, sequenced in a study of shared clonotypes between healthy human individuals. The data were produced by immunoSEQ multiplex PCR, yet TCRdb's version contains in-frame clones alone and is incomplete. Found here are about 1 million clones, around 74% of them singletons; the top ten hold approximately 1.3%. Sequencing input: memory CD4+ T cells sorted from blood. Subset meaning: CD45RA-negative fraction. The receptors come from a man aged 18 to 29 in good health.

A note on this clone: Given a much more abundant clone one base away, this may be a read error. Other DNA sequences in the sample encode the same CDR3. The rearrangement uses TRBV5-1 and TRBJ2-2; no firm D call. The CDR3 has 12 residues. V was trimmed by 2 bases and J by 6 bases, leaving 5 bases between them. The germline CDR1 and CDR2 sequences are SGHRS and YFSETQ. For the CDR3, the DNA is TGCGCCAGCAGCTTAGGCCCCGGGGAGCTGTTTTTT. This sequence encodes CASSLGPGELFF.

This clone was observed at least ten times. Additional DNA sequences in this sample encode the identical CDR3. The chain combines TRBV20-1 with TRBJ1-1; D unclear. This CDR3 is built from 11 residues. Trimming took off 5 bases at V and 0 bases at J, with 4 bases between the two ends. Germline lookup yields CDR1 DFQATT and CDR2 SNEGSKA (reference sequence). The chain's CDR3 is CSAGLNTEAFF. For the CDR3, the DNA is TGCAGTGCTGGCCTGAACACTGAAGCTTTCTTT.

The chain links TRBV2 to TRBJ1-5; perhaps TRBD1 as D (5 bases). The germline gives CDR1 SNHLY, CDR2 FYNNEI. V gave up 2 bases and J gave up 4 bases, with 9 bases separating them. The CDR3 length is 14 residues. The CDR3 reads CASSENDRNQPQHF. The CDR3 bases are TGTGCCAGCAGTGAAAACGACAGAAATCAGCCCCAGCATTTT.

As to this clone: Distinct nucleotide sequences in the sample also encode this CDR3. CDR3 sequence (DNA): TGTGCCAGCAGCCTAGGACAGCGGGGGGATACGCAGTATTTT. It translates to CASSLGQRGDTQYF. V gene TRBV5-6 combines with J gene TRBJ2-3, with 8 bases matching TRBD2. Germline lookup yields CDR1 SGHDT and CDR2 YYEEEE. This CDR3 is built from 14 residues. The V gene end was trimmed by 4 bases and the J gene end by 6 bases; junction bases not matched to a gene: 7.

This clone was counted ten times or more. The V call is TRBV10-2, the J call TRBJ1-6; 7 bases are a match to TRBD1. V lost 2 bases, J lost 3 bases, and 10 bases stayed unmatched. The CDR3 loop spans 18 amino acids. In germline, CDR1 is WSHSY, CDR2 SAAADI. CDR3 loop: CASSEGRQGSGYNSPLHF. As DNA, the CDR3 is TGCGCCAGCAGTGAGGGAAGACAGGGATCGGGCTATAATTCACCCCTCCACTTT.

This clone was counted a few times. V gene TRBV6-6 combines with J gene TRBJ1-4, with D unresolved. Germline V gene sequence: CDR1 MNHNY, CDR2 SVGAGI (reference sequence). Between the trimmed V and J ends, which lost 8 bases and 3 bases, there was a span of 7 bases. The CDR3 spans 12 residues. The CDR3 DNA is TGTGCCAGCGACGGCCCTAATGAAAAACTGTTTTTT. This encodes CASDGPNEKLFF.

Here the CDR3 reads CASSLGGQGYNSPLHF. CDR3 bases: TGCGCCAGCAGCTTGGGAGGACAGGGGTACAATTCACCCCTCCACTTT. The chain carries TRBV5-1 and TRBJ1-6; 9 nucleotides line up with TRBD1. CDR1 SGHRS and CDR2 YFSETQ come from the germline V gene. The CDR3 spans 16 residues. The ends lost 0 bases at V and 7 bases at J; junction bases unmatched: 5.

The V call is TRBV7-2, the J call TRBJ2-7; TRBD2 agrees at 7 bases. Germline V lookup: CDR1 SGHTA, CDR2 FQGNSA. The CDR3 has 15 residues. The ends lost 5 bases at V and 2 bases at J; junction bases unmatched: 9. The CDR3 protein is CASSAAGTSTYEQYF. The CDR3 nucleotides read TGTGCCAGCAGCGCAGCGGGGACGTCCACCTACGAGCAGTACTTC.

In this sample, this clone turned up once. The rearrangement links TRBV10-2 to TRBJ2-3, with D uncertain. The length of the CDR3 is 11 residues. Germline V lookup: CDR1 WSHSY, CDR2 SAAADI. V lost 8 bases and J lost 0, with 3 bases in between. As DNA, the CDR3 is TGCGCCAGCGGTAGCACAGATACGCAGTATTTT. This sequence encodes CASGSTDTQYF.

This chain joins TRBV29-1 and TRBJ2-7; 9 positions match TRBD1. Germline CDR1 and CDR2: SQVTM and ANQGSEA. This CDR3 is 15 amino acids long. V shed 4 bases, J shed 4 bases, and the junction held 11 bases outside the gene matches. CDR3 residues: CSVGDGTGSWYEQYF. As DNA, the CDR3 is TGCAGCGTTGGGGATGGGACAGGGTCTTGGTACGAGCAGTACTTC.

V and J are TRBV7-3 and TRBJ2-1; 9 nucleotides line up with TRBD1. The ends lost 5 bases at V and 14 bases at J; junction bases unmatched: 13. Germline V gene sequence: CDR1 SGHTA, CDR2 FQGTGA. CDR3 length: 14 amino acids. The CDR3 spells CASSPTPGTGSKFF. DNA of the CDR3: TGTGCCAGCAGCCCGACTCCCGGGACAGGGAGCAAGTTCTTC.

This clone was detected a few times. The chain links TRBV30 to TRBJ2-7; 9 bases agree with TRBD1. Germline CDR1 GTSNPN, CDR2 SVGIG (reference sequence). CDR3 length: 18 amino acids. Trimming at V came to 2 bases and at J to 0 bases, leaving 14 bases not matched to a gene. The CDR3 protein is CAWSTPGQGFGSSYEQYF. The CDR3, as DNA: TGTGCCTGGAGTACCCCGGGACAGGGTTTTGGGTCCTCCTACGAGCAGTACTTC.

The chain joins TRBV5-1 to TRBJ2-6, with 8 bases aligning to TRBD1. The germline V gene encodes CDR1 SGHRS and CDR2 YFSETQ. The V gene end was trimmed by 4 bases and the J gene end by 0 bases; junction bases not matched to a gene: 12. The CDR3 is made up of 19 amino acids. CDR3 sequence reads: CASSPLGGTGNSGANVLTF. The DNA for the CDR3 is TGCGCCAGCAGCCCCCTAGGAGGGACAGGTAACTCTGGGGCCAACGTCCTGACTTTC.

The rearrangement links TRBV5-4 to TRBJ2-7; D is perhaps TRBD1 (6 bases). This CDR3 has 15 amino acids. The germline V gene encodes CDR1 SGHNT and CDR2 YYREEE (reference sequence). V was trimmed by 4 bases and J by 5 bases, leaving 19 bases between them. CDR3 in DNA: TGTGCCAGCAGCCCACGCCGGGACACGAAGGACGAGCAGTACTTC. Protein sequence: CASSPRRDTKDEQYF.

The table lists this clone with a count of one. Other DNA sequences in this sample translate to the same CDR3. This chain joins TRBV5-1 and TRBJ2-5; the D gene is possibly TRBD1 (6 bases). The V and J ends lost 2 bases and 1 base respectively, with 6 bases between them. The CDR3 extends over 13 amino acids. In germline, CDR1 is SGHRS, CDR2 YFSETQ. CDR3 coding DNA: TGCGCCAGCAGCTTAGGGGGCCAAGAGACCCAGTACTTC. Amino acid sequence: CASSLGGQETQYF.

The chain joins TRBV11-2 to TRBJ2-5; D perhaps matches TRBD1 (5 bases). The germline V gene has CDR1 SGHAT and CDR2 FQNNGV. Trimming took 5 bases from V and 5 from J, leaving 12 bases between them. CDR3 length: 13 amino acids. CDR3 sequence: CASSPGPGETQYF. The CDR3 DNA sequence: TGTGCCAGCAGCCCAGGACCAGGGGAGACCCAGTACTTC. Complete variable domain (other parts from reference TRBV11-2 and TRBJ2-5): EAGVAQSPRYKIIEKRQSVAFWCNPISGHATLYWYQQILGQGPKLLIQFQNNGVVDDSQLPKDRFSAERLKGVDSTLKIQPAKLEDSAVYLCASSPGPGETQYFGPGTRLLVL.

The chain joins TRBV11-2 to TRBJ1-1; D possibly corresponds to TRBD1 (6 bases). The CDR3 runs 13 residues. CDR1 is SGHAT, CDR2 FQNNGV, per germline. Between the trimmed V and J ends, which lost 1 base and 4 bases, there was a span of 7 bases. The DNA for the CDR3 is TGTGCCAGCAGCTTAGGGGGGGCCACTGAAGCTTTCTTT. Its translation: CASSLGGATEAFF.

The chain uses TRBV28 and TRBJ1-2; no reliable D call. Germline V gene data show CDR1 as MDHEN and CDR2 as SYDVKM. The CDR3 contains 12 residues. V was shortened by 6 bases and J by 7 bases, with 12 bases between the two germline ends. Here the CDR3 DNA reads TGTGCCAGCAGCCTCCCGGGCCGTGGCTACACCTTC. This sequence encodes CASSLPGRGYTF.

V and J are TRBV7-2 and TRBJ2-7, with D unresolved. The CDR3 length is 12 residues. V was pared by 2 bases and J by 6 bases, with 8 bases between. Germline V CDR1 and CDR2: SGHTA, FQGNSA. The DNA for the CDR3 is TGTGCCAGCAGCTTAATTACGGGCGAGCAGTACTTC. It specifies CASSLITGEQYF.

This chain links TRBV11-2 with TRBJ2-6; D remains unclear. This CDR3 is built from 20 residues. Germline V gene data show CDR1 as SGHAT and CDR2 as FQNNGV. V lost 0 bases and J 0 bases, leaving 18 bases between the germline ends. This chain's CDR3 is CASSLESKGFLFSGANVLTF. CDR3 coding DNA: TGTGCCAGCAGCTTAGAATCAAAGGGATTCTTATTCTCTGGGGCCAACGTCCTGACTTTC.

V is TRBV6-4 and J is TRBJ1-6; 7 nucleotides match TRBD1. CDR1 is MRHNA and CDR2 is SNTAGT in the germline V gene. This CDR3 has 17 amino acids. V was pared by 2 bases and J by 2 bases, with 6 bases of the junction left unmatched. The CDR3 DNA reads as TGTGCCAGCAGTGACCCGACAGGGAGGGCCTATAATTCACCCCTCCACTTT. It is translated as CASSDPTGRAYNSPLHF.

The chain couples TRBV29-1 to TRBJ2-4; TRBD1 matches 9 bases. V gave up 0 bases and J gave up 2 bases; unmatched junction bases: 8. The CDR3 has 17 amino acids. Per the germline V gene, CDR1 is SQVTM and CDR2 is ANQGSEA. The CDR3 sequence: CSVEEGTGYMTKNIQYF. The CDR3 coding sequence is TGCAGCGTTGAAGAGGGGACAGGGTATATGACCAAAAACATTCAGTACTTC.

The V gene is TRBV5-6, the J gene TRBJ2-5; D is perhaps TRBD2 (6 bases). V was cut by 3 bases and J by 0 bases, with 12 bases left in between. This CDR3 comprises 15 residues. Germline CDR1 and CDR2: SGHDT and YYEEEE. The CDR3 here is CASSSRRGYQETQYF. The CDR3 nucleotides read TGTGCCAGCAGCTCTAGACGGGGGTACCAAGAGACCCAGTACTTC.

This clone was observed a single time. The rearrangement joins TRBV18 to TRBJ2-7; D is ambiguous. The CDR3 spans 15 residues. Trimming took off 4 bases at V and 2 bases at J, with 15 bases between the two ends. The germline V gene has CDR1 KGHSH and CDR2 LQKENI. The CDR3: CASSLRARMTYEQYF. The CDR3 coding sequence is TGTGCCAGCTCACTTAGGGCCAGGATGACCTACGAGCAGTACTTC. Full variable domain (outside the CDR3, taken from reference TRBV18 and TRBJ2-7): NAGVMQNPRHLVRRRGQEARLRCSPMKGHSHVYWYRQLPEEGLKFMVYLQKENIIDESGMPKERFSAEFPKEGPSILRIQQVVRGDSAAYFCASSLRARMTYEQYFGPGTRLTVT.

The table lists this clone with a few counts. V is TRBV19 and J is TRBJ2-7, with TRBD1 as a possible D gene (6 bases). From germline, CDR1 is LNHDA and CDR2 SQIVND (reference sequence). V gave up 7 bases and J gave up 1 base, with 17 bases separating them. CDR3 length equals 15 residues. The DNA of the CDR3 is TGTGCCAGTACCGTGTCGACAGGTCCATCCTACGAGCAGTACTTC. Translation gives CASTVSTGPSYEQYF.

The chain couples TRBV21-1 to TRBJ1-2; TRBD1 was called by the table and not checked on the DNA. TRBV21-1 is a known pseudogene. The CDR3 has 20 residues. CDR3 protein: CASPQRGQWDSWETNYGYTF. The CDR3 region has the DNA TGTGCCAGCCCTCAGAGGGGCCAATGGGACAGTTGGGAGACTAACTATGGCTACACCTTC.

This clone has a handful of counts. The chain recombines TRBV9 with TRBJ2-5; D gene uncertain. Germline CDR1 and CDR2: SGDLS and YYNGEE. This CDR3 region has 14 residues. V dropped 3 bases and J dropped 5 bases, with 14 bases sitting between them. The CDR3 sequence is CASSGRTSGETQYF. The DNA of the CDR3 is TGTGCCAGCAGCGGGCGGACCTCCGGTGAGACCCAGTACTTC.

The genes are TRBV7-9 and TRBJ2-7; 8 nucleotides align to TRBD2. CDR1 is SEHNR, CDR2 FQNEAQ, per germline (reference sequence). The CDR3 length is 14 residues. V dropped 1 base and J dropped 5; count of bases not matched to a gene: 4. The CDR3, as DNA: TGTGCCAGCAGCTTAGGGGGGACTAGGAACGAGCAGTACTTC. Protein sequence: CASSLGGTRNEQYF.

The rearrangement uses TRBV28 and TRBJ1-3; D is undetermined. Germline values: CDR1 MDHEN, CDR2 SYDVKM. The CDR3 consists of 17 residues. The ends were cut back, 3 bases at V and 0 bases at J, with 15 bases in the middle. The CDR3 region is CASSLVVGMTSGNTIYF. In nucleotides, the CDR3 is TGTGCCAGCAGTTTGGTCGTCGGAATGACCTCTGGAAACACCATATATTTT.